Listed below are T cell receptor beta chains from one sample, sequenced in a study of sequential checkpoint blockade in melanoma. The protocol was immunoSEQ multiplex PCR, while the TCRdb copy is restricted to in-frame clones and leaves out a portion. The data contain approximately 7,700 clones, 60% of them seen just once; the ten biggest clones take up about 8.4%. Material: CD8+ T cells sorted from blood (inferred from file names), obtained from a patient given nivolumab and ipilimumab in sequence. Source of these receptors: a human donor with melanoma. Each CDR3 is given with its conserved first and last residue. The D gene is left open where the match is weak. Size values are once, few and many counts, or a class for expanded clones, and some rows have none.

cdr3_aa,cdr3_nt,clone_size,j_call,v_call,d_call
CASSLHRSRNRELFF,TGTGCCAGCAGCCTACACAGATCACGTAACCGGGAGCTGTTTTTT,NA,TRBJ2-2,TRBV28,NA
CSARDSSSYEQYF,TGCAGCGCACGGGACAGTAGCTCCTACGAGCAGTACTTC,NA,TRBJ2-7,TRBV29-1,TRBD1
CASSPWTAIGIGEQYF,TGCGCCAGCAGCCCCTGGACAGCTATAGGGATCGGCGAGCAGTACTTC,NA,TRBJ2-7,TRBV5-1,NA
CASSFGLAVNDEQFF,TGTGCCAGCAGCTTCGGACTAGCGGTGAACGATGAGCAGTTCTTC,NA,TRBJ2-1,TRBV11-2,TRBD2
CSVMTGGLTNEKLFF,TGCAGCGTCATGACAGGGGGCTTAACTAATGAAAAACTGTTTTTT,NA,TRBJ1-4,TRBV29-1,TRBD1
CASSYSPGGNQPQHF,TGTGCCAGCAGTTACTCACCGGGGGGAAATCAGCCCCAGCATTTT,few,TRBJ1-5,TRBV6-6,NA
CASSLPTAYYGYTF,TGTGCCAGCAGCTTACCGACAGCCTACTATGGCTACACCTTC,few,TRBJ1-2,TRBV7-9,NA
CASSPTGAVVEQYF,TGTGCCAGCAGCCCGACAGGGGCCGTTGTCGAGCAGTACTTC,NA,TRBJ2-7,TRBV6-1,TRBD1
CAIRERGYEQYF,TGTGCCATCAGAGAAAGGGGTTACGAGCAGTACTTC,NA,TRBJ2-7,TRBV10-3,NA
CASSLVGLAAYEQYF,TGTGCCAGCAGCTTGGTAGGACTAGCGGCCTACGAGCAGTACTTC,NA,TRBJ2-7,TRBV5-4,TRBD2
CASSSPLRPGEQYF,TGCGCCAGCAGCTCCCCCCTGCGCCCGGGCGAGCAGTACTTC,NA,TRBJ2-7,TRBV5-1,NA
CASSIDRGGYSYEQYF,TGTGCCAGTAGTATAGATAGGGGGGGGTACTCCTACGAGCAGTACTTC,NA,TRBJ2-7,TRBV19,NA
CATSRGRGQETQYF,TGTGCCACCAGCCGAGGGAGGGGCCAAGAGACCCAGTACTTC,NA,TRBJ2-5,TRBV15,TRBD2
CASSAGTGIYEQYF,TGTGCCAGTAGTGCCGGGACAGGAATCTACGAGCAGTACTTC,once,TRBJ2-7,TRBV19,TRBD1
CASSQTSGTYEQYF,TGTGCCAGTAGTCAAACTAGCGGGACCTACGAGCAGTACTTC,few,TRBJ2-7,TRBV30,TRBD2